The sequence of this T cell receptor beta chain was determined in a study of blood T cell repertoires in COVID-19. Study-wide background: From T cells, B-cell-depleted T cells, or PBMCs came the material, which was cDNA or gDNA.

V gave up 3 bases and J gave up 6 bases, with 9 bases separating them. This CDR3 has 12 residues. Per germline, CDR1 PRHDT and CDR2 FYEKMQ (reference sequence). Some clones are missing from TCRdb's copy, which holds only in-frame ones; the method was immunoSEQ multiplex PCR. The sample includes more than 150,000 clones, roughly 92% seen only once; the top ten take 0.7% to 0.8%. This clone has just one count. The sequence was obtained from a man aged 25-45 years with COVID-19, enrolled during active disease. Sample: peripheral blood. The gene calls are TRBV13 and TRBJ2-7; TRBD1 is a possible D gene (5 bases). DNA of the CDR3: TGTGCCAGCAGCTTTAGGGGAAGCGAGCAGTACTTC. Translation gives CASSFRGSEQYF.